This T cell receptor (beta chain) was profiled in a study of T cell responses to AZD1222 COVID-19 vaccine. The assay was immunoSEQ multiplex PCR, and TCRdb's table has in-frame clones only and misses some. Of 95,000 to 150,000 clones in the sample, about 91% were seen once. About this clone: Its antigen is unidentified.

Notes on the study in general: Spike-wide coverage was observed for vaccine-associated CD4 TCRs, with dominant responses at 160-218 and 743-854. The donors showed a predominance of white British ancestry and of females, with possible underestimation of clonal diversity.

Here the sequenced sample was peripheral blood, taken on day 0 of AZD1222 vaccination. The TCR originated in an adult in good health.

CDR3 amino acids: CASGLARGHFYGYTF. In DNA, the CDR3 is TGTGCTAGTGGTTTGGCCAGGGGGCATTTCTATGGCTACACCTTC. This chain joins TRBV12-5 and TRBJ1-2; 8 bases are a match to TRBD1. Germline values: CDR1 LGHNT, CDR2 FRNRAP. After removal of 1 base from V and 4 bases from J, the junction contained 5 bases not matched to a gene. This CDR3 is 15 amino acids long.